A selection of T cell receptor beta chains follows, all from one sample in a study of control samples from healthy donors and cancer patients. Clones were sequenced by immunoSEQ multiplex PCR, and TCRdb holds only the in-frame ones, with some missing. Of approximately 70,000 clones listed, approximately 89% are singletons. Material: PBMCs. All receptors derive from a man between 60 and 75 years old with lung cancer. The CDR3 runs from the conserved cysteine through the conserved F or W. A D gene is named only where the DNA matches it firmly. Expanded clones are given a class, and other clones once, few, many or no size at all.

j_call v_call d_call clone_size cdr3_aa cdr3_nt
TRBJ2-3 TRBV10-2 . . CATQRADTQYF TGCGCCACCCAACGAGCAGATACGCAGTATTTT
TRBJ2-3 TRBV24-1 TRBD1 . CATSGGTGGMGTDTQYF TGTGCCACCAGTGGGGGGACAGGGGGCATGGGGACAGATACGCAGTATTTT
TRBJ2-5 TRBV7-7 . once CASSLTAGMTQYF TGTGCCAGCAGCTTAACGGCAGGAATGACCCAGTACTTC
TRBJ1-2 TRBV6-4 TRBD1 . CASRSDRGTYGYTF TGTGCCAGCAGAAGTGACAGGGGGACCTATGGCTACACCTTC
TRBJ1-6 TRBV5-1 . . CASRPSSYNSPLHF TGCGCCAGCAGGCCCAGCTCCTATAATTCACCCCTCCACTTT
TRBJ2-6 TRBV5-1 . . CASSLAGTASGANVLTF TGCGCCAGCAGCTTGGCCGGGACCGCTTCTGGGGCCAACGTCCTGACTTTC
TRBJ1-6 TRBV19 . . CASKVSSSYNSPLHF TGTGCCAGTAAAGTTAGTAGCTCCTATAATTCACCCCTCCACTTT
TRBJ1-2 TRBV18 TRBD1 . CASSLVTVPGQGASPNYGYTF TGTGCCAGCTCACTCGTGACCGTTCCGGGACAGGGGGCCTCCCCTAACTATGGCTACACCTTC
TRBJ1-5 TRBV18 TRBD1 . CASSHDTGGKQPQHF TGTGCCAGCTCACACGATACAGGGGGAAAGCAGCCCCAGCATTTT
TRBJ1-1 TRBV7-3 . . CASSPTGNTEAFF TGTGCCAGCAGTCCGACGGGAAACACTGAAGCTTTCTTT
TRBJ2-3 TRBV10-1 TRBD1 . CASSPGQGMGTDTQYF TGCGCCAGCAGCCCGGGACAGGGGATGGGGACAGATACGCAGTATTTT
TRBJ1-2 TRBV7-3 . few CASSFTREGGYTF TGTGCCAGCAGCTTCACCAGGGAAGGCGGCTACACCTTC
TRBJ2-3 TRBV24-1 TRBD1 . CATSDSTLRGTGDTQYF TGTGCCACCAGTGATTCTACCCTCAGGGGGACAGGAGATACGCAGTATTTT
TRBJ1-2 TRBV18 . once CATHPPGSNYGYTF TGTGCCACGCACCCACCTGGTTCTAACTATGGCTACACCTTC
TRBJ1-5 TRBV27 TRBD1 once CASSLHGQGLNQPQHF TGTGCCAGCAGTTTACATGGACAGGGCCTAAATCAGCCCCAGCATTTT
TRBJ2-2 TRBV7-3 . . CASSLGGDSGELFF TGTGCCAGCAGCCTCGGGGGAGACTCCGGGGAGCTGTTTTTT
TRBJ1-2 TRBV10-3 . . CAISESAANYGYTF TGTGCCATCAGTGAGTCGGCGGCTAACTATGGCTACACCTTC
TRBJ1-1 TRBV2 . . CASSEVRANTEAFF TGTGCCAGCAGTGAAGTCAGAGCGAACACTGAAGCTTTCTTT
TRBJ2-2 TRBV30 . . CAWSPIGQMNTGELFF TGTGCCTGGAGTCCTATCGGACAGATGAACACCGGGGAGCTGTTTTTT
TRBJ1-2 TRBV6-1 . . CASSDSVQGIRGYTF TGTGCCAGCAGTGATAGCGTGCAGGGGATAAGGGGCTACACCTTC
TRBJ1-1 TRBV15 . . CATSRERGANTEAFF TGTGCCACCAGCAGAGAGAGAGGGGCGAACACTGAAGCTTTCTTT
TRBJ1-5 TRBV12-3/TRBV12-4 TRBD1 once CASSPGTEPQHF TGTGCCAGCAGTCCGGGGACAGAGCCCCAGCATTTT
TRBJ2-1 TRBV2 . . CASKVQGVGNEQFF TGTGCCAGCAAAGTCCAGGGAGTTGGGAATGAGCAGTTCTTC
TRBJ1-2 TRBV24-1 TRBD1 . CATSESGGYGYTF TGTGCCACCAGTGAGTCAGGGGGCTATGGCTACACCTTC
TRBJ1-3 TRBV5-1 . . CASSLALEGNTIYF TGCGCCAGCAGCTTAGCACTAGAGGGAAACACCATATATTTT
TRBJ1-6 TRBV5-6 TRBD1 . CASSFGTDGSPLHF TGTGCCAGCAGCTTCGGGACAGACGGTTCACCCCTCCACTTT
TRBJ2-1 TRBV29-1 . . CSVLGLTGHYLGDNEQFF TGCAGCGTTTTGGGGCTGACAGGTCACTACCTGGGGGACAATGAGCAGTTCTTC